This T cell receptor (beta chain) was observed in a study of T cells in Graves' hyperthyroidism and ophthalmopathy. PBMCs stemmed from less than 13 ml fresh peripheral blood. This clonotype has only a few counts. What it binds is not known. TCR beta CDR3 regions were amplified from RNA transcripts. HTBI primers drove first-round RT-PCR of the TCR CDR3. TCRdb called the multiplex PCR reads again in MiXCR, with one record for every CDR3 protein. The repertoire has 500,000 to 750,000 distinct CDR3 sequences, approximately 15% of them found once; the top ten carry approximately 6.4%. The study, taken as a whole, reports: A model of 13 V-J features distinguished ophthalmopathy from stable hyperthyroidism.

The CDR3 has 15 amino acids. Germline CDR1 reads ENHRY; CDR2 reads SYGVKD. With 10 bases removed from V and 5 bases from J, the gap between germline ends came to 23 bases. This sequence originates from a woman aged 18-35 years with Graves' ophthalmopathy. The sample consisted of blood. This sequence joins TRBV10-3 and TRBJ1-1, with TRBD1 as a possible D gene (6 bases). The CDR3 loop is CATQGARGARTEAFF. The CDR3 DNA follows: TGTGCCACACAGGGAGCTCGAGGGGCTAGGACTGAAGCTTTCTTT.